The clone carrying this T cell receptor beta chain was observed at least ten times. The CDR3 regions of TCR beta were amplified from RNA transcripts. Initially, a first-round RT-PCR of the TCR CDR3 employed the HTBI primer set. Using its own MiXCR run on the multiplex PCR reads, TCRdb lists one record per CDR3 protein. The sample carries a few hundred thousand distinct CDR3 sequences, more than 11% recorded once. The trim removed 4 bases at V and 0 bases at J, leaving 17 bases unmatched. CDR3 length: 20 amino acids. The germline gives CDR1 MNHEY, CDR2 SVGEGT. This sample stems from a study of T cells in Graves' hyperthyroidism and ophthalmopathy.

The rearrangement uses TRBV6-2 or TRBV6-3 and TRBJ1-4; the match to TRBD1 covers 7 bases. The clonotype originates from a woman younger than 45 with Graves' hyperthyroidism that later progressed to Graves' ophthalmopathy. Sample: blood. The DNA for the CDR3 is TGTGCCAGCAGTTCGATGCTACCGGGACAGATTTTCGCAACTAATGAAAAACTGTTTTTT. Protein product: CASSSMLPGQIFATNEKLFF.